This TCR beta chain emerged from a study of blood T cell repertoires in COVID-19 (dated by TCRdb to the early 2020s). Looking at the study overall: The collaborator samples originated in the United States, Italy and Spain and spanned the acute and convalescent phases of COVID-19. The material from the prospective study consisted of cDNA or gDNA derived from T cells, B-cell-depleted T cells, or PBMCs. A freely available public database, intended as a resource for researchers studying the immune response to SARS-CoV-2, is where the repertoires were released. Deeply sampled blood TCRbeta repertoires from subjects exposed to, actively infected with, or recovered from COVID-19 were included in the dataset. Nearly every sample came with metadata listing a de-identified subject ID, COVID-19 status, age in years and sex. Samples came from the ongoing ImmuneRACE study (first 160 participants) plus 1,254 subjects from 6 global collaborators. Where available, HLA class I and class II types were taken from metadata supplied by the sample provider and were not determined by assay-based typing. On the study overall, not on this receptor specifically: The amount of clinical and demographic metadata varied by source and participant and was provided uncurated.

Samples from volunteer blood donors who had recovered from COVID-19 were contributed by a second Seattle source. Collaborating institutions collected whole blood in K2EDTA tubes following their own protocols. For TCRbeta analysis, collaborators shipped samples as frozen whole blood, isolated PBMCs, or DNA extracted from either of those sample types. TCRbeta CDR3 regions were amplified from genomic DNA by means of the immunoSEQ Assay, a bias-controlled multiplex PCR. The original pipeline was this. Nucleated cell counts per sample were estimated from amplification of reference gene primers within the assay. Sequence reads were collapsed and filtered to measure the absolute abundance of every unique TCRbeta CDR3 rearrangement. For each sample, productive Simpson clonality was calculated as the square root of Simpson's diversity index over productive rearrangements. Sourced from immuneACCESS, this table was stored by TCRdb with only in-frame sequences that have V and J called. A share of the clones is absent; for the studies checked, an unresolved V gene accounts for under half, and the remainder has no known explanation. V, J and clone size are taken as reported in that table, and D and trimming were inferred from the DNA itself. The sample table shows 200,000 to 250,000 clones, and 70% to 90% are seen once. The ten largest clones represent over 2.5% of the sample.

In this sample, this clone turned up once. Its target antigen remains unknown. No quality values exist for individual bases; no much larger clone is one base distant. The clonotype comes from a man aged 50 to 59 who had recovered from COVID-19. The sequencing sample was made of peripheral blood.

The CDR3 region has the sequence CASSRTGLPYEQYF. The base sequence is TGTGCCAGCAGTAGGACAGGGCTCCCCTACGAGCAGTACTTC. In this chain, TRBV27 is recombined with TRBJ2-7, with TRBD1 matching 8 junction bases. From cysteine to phenylalanine, the CDR3 is 14 amino acids long. Left in the record is the CDR3 DNA by itself, 42 bases read in frame from the first base. Compared with germline, V lacks 5 bases and J lacks 2 bases; bases without a gene match: 5. CDR1 and CDR2 are drawn from the germline V gene (reference sequence): MNHEY, SMNVEV.